This TCR beta chain was sequenced during a study of blood T cell repertoires in COVID-19. Study information: Acute and convalescent COVID-19 samples came from the United States, Italy and Spain. PBMCs, B-cell-depleted T cells, or T cells were the source of the cDNA or gDNA that made up the material.

After removal of 1 base from V and 4 bases from J, the junction contained 4 bases not matched to a gene. The CDR3 loop spans 15 amino acids. Germline loops: CDR1 SGHTA, CDR2 FQGNSA. In the source study's methods: Reference gene primers were amplified, and this amplification served to estimate nucleated cell counts. The method was immunoSEQ multiplex PCR; TCRdb's version includes in-frame clones alone and lacks a portion of them. D and trimming come from the DNA, and the V and J calls and clone size come from that table. Among about 120,000 clones listed, 85% to 90% were seen once. This clonotype was sampled from a human donor with acute or convalescent COVID-19. The donor label of this sample is uncertain. Sequencing used peripheral blood. J is TRBJ2-3 and V is TRBV7-2, with TRBD2 matching over 8 bases. Here the CDR3 DNA reads TGTGCCAGCAGCTTAGAGGGGACTAGGCCAGATACGCAGTATTTT. Its protein is CASSLEGTRPDTQYF.